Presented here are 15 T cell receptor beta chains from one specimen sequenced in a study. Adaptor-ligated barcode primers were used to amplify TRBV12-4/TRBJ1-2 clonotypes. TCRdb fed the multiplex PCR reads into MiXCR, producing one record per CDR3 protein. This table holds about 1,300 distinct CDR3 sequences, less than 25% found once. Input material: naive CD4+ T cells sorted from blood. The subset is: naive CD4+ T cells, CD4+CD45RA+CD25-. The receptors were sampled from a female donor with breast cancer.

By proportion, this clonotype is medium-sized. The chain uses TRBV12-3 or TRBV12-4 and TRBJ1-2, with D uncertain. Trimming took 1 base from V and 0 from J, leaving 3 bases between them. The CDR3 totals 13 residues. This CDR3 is CASSLGANYGYTF. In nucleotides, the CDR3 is TGTGCCAGCAGTTTAGGTGCTAACTATGGCTACACCTTC.

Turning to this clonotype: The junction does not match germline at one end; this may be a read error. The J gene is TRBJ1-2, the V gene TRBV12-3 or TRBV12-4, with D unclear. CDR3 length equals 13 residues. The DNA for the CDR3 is TGTGCCAGCAGTTTATTTGGTAACTACGGCTACACCTTC. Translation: CASSLFGNYGYTF.

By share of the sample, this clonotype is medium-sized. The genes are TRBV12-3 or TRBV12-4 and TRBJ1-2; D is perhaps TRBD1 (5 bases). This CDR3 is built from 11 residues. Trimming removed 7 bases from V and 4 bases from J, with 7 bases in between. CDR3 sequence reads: CASTDSYGYTF. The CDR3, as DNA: TGTGCCAGCACCGACAGCTATGGCTACACCTTC.

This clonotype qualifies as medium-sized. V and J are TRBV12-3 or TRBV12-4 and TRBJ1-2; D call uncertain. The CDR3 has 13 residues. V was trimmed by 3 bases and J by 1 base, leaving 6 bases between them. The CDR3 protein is CASSLRSNYGYTF. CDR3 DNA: TGTGCCAGCAGTTTGAGGAGTAACTATGGCTACACCTTC.

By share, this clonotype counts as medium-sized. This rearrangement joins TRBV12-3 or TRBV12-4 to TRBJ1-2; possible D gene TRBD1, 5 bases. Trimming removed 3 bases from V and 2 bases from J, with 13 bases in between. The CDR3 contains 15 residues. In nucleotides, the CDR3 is TGTGCCAGCAGTTTTACAGGATCCGTCAACTATGGCTACACCTTC. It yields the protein CASSFTGSVNYGYTF.

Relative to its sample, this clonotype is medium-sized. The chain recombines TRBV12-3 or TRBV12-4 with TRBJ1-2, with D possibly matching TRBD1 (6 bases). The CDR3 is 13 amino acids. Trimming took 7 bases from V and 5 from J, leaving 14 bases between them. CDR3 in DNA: TGTGCCAGCATGAAACAGGGAGATTATGGCTACACCTTC. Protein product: CASMKQGDYGYTF.

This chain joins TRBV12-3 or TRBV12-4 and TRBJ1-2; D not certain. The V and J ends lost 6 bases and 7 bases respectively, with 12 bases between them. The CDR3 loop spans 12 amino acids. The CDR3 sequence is CASRRWESGYTF. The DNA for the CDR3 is TGTGCCAGCAGGAGGTGGGAGTCTGGCTACACCTTC.

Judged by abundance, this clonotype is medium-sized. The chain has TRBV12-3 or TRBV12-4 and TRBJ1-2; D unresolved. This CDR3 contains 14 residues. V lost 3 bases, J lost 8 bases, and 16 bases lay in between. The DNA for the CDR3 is TGTGCCAGCAGTTTTGGAACGACCTATCGCGGCTACACCTTC. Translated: CASSFGTTYRGYTF.

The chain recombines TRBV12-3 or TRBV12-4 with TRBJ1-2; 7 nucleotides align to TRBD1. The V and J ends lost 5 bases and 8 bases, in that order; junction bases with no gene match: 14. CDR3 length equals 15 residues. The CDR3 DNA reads TGTGCCAGCAGTCCTCGGGACAGCTCTAGGGGAGGCTACACCTTC. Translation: CASSPRDSSRGGYTF.

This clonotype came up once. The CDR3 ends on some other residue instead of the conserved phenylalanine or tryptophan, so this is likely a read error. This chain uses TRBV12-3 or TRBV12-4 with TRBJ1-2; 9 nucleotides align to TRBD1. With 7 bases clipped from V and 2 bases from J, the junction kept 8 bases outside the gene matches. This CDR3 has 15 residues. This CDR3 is CASNQSGQGNYGYTS. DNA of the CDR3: TGTGCCAGCAACCAATCGGGACAGGGCAACTATGGCTACACCTCC.

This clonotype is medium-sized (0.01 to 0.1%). CDR3 protein: CASSLRRHNYGYTF. The CDR3 bases are TGTGCCAGCAGCCTCCGCCGTCATAACTATGGCTACACCTTC. The chain couples TRBV12-3 or TRBV12-4 to TRBJ1-2, with D unresolved. The CDR3 is 14 amino acids. V was pared by 6 bases and J by 1 base, with 12 bases between.

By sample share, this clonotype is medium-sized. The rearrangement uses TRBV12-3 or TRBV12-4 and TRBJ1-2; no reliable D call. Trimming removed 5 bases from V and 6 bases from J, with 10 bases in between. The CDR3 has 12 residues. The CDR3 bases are TGTGCCAGCAGTGTTACTGGGGATGGCTACACCTTC. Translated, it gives CASSVTGDGYTF.

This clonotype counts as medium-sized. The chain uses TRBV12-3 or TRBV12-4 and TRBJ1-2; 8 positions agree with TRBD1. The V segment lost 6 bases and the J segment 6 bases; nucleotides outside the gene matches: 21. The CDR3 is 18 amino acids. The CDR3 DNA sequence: TGTGCCAGCAGCTCCTGGACAGGGAGGTTTGGTTTGTGGGATGGCTACACCTTC. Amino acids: CASSSWTGRFGLWDGYTF.

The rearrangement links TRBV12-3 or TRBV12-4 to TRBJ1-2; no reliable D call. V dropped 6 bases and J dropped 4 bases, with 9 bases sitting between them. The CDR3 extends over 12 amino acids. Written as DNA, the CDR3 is TGTGCCAGCAGAAGCCGGCCCTATGGCTACACCTTC. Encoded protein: CASRSRPYGYTF.

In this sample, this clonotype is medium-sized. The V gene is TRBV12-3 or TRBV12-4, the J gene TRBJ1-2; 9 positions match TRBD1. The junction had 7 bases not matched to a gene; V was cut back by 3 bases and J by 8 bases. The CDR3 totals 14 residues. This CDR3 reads CASSFFRDRVGYTF. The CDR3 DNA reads TGTGCCAGCAGTTTCTTCCGGGACAGGGTCGGCTACACCTTC.